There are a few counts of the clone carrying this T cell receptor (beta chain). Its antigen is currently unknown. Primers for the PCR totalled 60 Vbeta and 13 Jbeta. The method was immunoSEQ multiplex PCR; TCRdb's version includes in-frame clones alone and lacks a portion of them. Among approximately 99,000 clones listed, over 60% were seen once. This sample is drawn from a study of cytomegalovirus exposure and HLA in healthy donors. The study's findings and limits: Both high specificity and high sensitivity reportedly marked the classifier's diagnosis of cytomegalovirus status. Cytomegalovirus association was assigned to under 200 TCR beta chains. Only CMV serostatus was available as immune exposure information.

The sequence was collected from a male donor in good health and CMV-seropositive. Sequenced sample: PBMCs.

CDR3 protein: CASSLGGAEQYF. The CDR3 DNA is TGTGCCAGCAGCTTAGGAGGAGCCGAGCAGTACTTC. The V gene is TRBV5-5, the J gene TRBJ2-7; D is perhaps TRBD2 (5 bases). From germline, CDR1 is SGHKS and CDR2 YYEKEE (reference sequence). This CDR3 region has 12 residues. V shed 2 bases and J shed 6 bases, with 9 bases lying between them.